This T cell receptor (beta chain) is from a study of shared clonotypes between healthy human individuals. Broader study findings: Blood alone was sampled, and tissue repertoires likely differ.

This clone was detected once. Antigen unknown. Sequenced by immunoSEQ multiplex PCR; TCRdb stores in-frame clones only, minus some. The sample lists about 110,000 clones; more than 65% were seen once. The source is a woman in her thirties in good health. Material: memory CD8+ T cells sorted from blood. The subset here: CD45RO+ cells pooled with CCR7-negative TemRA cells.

The CDR3 protein is CASSQVEVWGEKLFF. The CDR3 DNA sequence: TGCGCCAGCAGCCAAGTTGAGGTCTGGGGGGAAAAACTGTTTTTT. V is TRBV4-1 and J is TRBJ1-4; the D gene is possibly TRBD1 (5 bases). The CDR3 contains 15 residues. V dropped 1 base and J dropped 8 bases, with 14 bases sitting between them. CDR1 is MGHRA, CDR2 YSYEKL, per germline.